Listed below are T cell receptor beta chains from one sample, sequenced in a study of T-cell reconstitution after alpha-beta-depleted transplantation in children. TCRdb passed the PCR reads through MiXCR, listing each CDR3 protein once. The table shows 250,000 to 350,000 distinct CDR3 sequences, with approximately 9.6% occurring only once. The starting material was PBMCs from the stem cell graft donor, obtained from the stem cell graft. Receptor source: a human donor who donated a stem cell graft to a child with SCID. The CDR3 runs from the conserved cysteine through the conserved F or W. A D gene is named only where the DNA matches it firmly. Clone size is not always given. Where it is, it says once, few, many or a class for expanded clones.

d_gene	abundance	j_gene	v_gene	CDR3nt	CDR3aa
TRBD2	many	TRBJ2-3	TRBV12-3/TRBV12-4	TGTGCCGTAGCGACTAGCGGGGGGGCTCATACGCAGTATTTT	CAVATSGGAHTQYF
.	many	TRBJ1-5	TRBV12-3/TRBV12-4	TGTGCCAGCAGTTTGGGACCTGCTAGCAATCAGCCCCAGCATTTT	CASSLGPASNQPQHF
.	.	TRBJ2-5	TRBV7-6	TGTGCCAGCAGCTTAGGTCCCACTCTCAAGGGCCAAGAGACCCAGTACTTC	CASSLGPTLKGQETQYF
TRBD1	many	TRBJ1-1	TRBV12-3/TRBV12-4	TGTGCCAGCAGTCGACAGGGGCGGGAGGCTTTCTTT	CASSRQGREAFF
TRBD1	few	TRBJ1-1	TRBV29-1	TGCAGCGGGGGACAGAGGTTTATGAACACTGAAGCTTTCTTT	CSGGQRFMNTEAFF
TRBD2	few	TRBJ2-3	TRBV7-6	TGTGCCAGCAGCTTGTCGGGACTAGCGGGGGAGGATACGCAGTATTTT	CASSLSGLAGEDTQYF
.	many	TRBJ2-5	TRBV7-2	TGTGCCAGCAGCTTAGCGTTGGCGCTCTCCAAGACCCAGTACTTC	CASSLALALSKTQYF
TRBD1	.	TRBJ2-2	TRBV29-1	TGCAGCGGGACCGGGACAGCCACCGGGGAGCTGTTTTTT	CSGTGTATGELFF
.	many	TRBJ2-3	TRBV4-1	TGCGCCAGCAGCCAGCTGGGGGTAACAGATACGCAGTATTTT	CASSQLGVTDTQYF
.	.	TRBJ2-3	TRBV14	TGTGCCAGCAGCCAAGATGGAAGATGGCCCTCTAGCACAGATACGCAGTATTTT	CASSQDGRWPSSTDTQYF
.	many	TRBJ2-7	TRBV18	TGTGCCAGCTCACCAGACGGAAACTACGAGCAGTACTTC	CASSPDGNYEQYF
.	.	TRBJ1-2	TRBV15	TGTGCCACCAGCAGAGATCTGGCGGACTATGGCTACACCTTC	CATSRDLADYGYTF
.	.	TRBJ1-1	TRBV5-1	TGCGCCAGCAGCTTGGGAACAGGGTGGGCTTTCTTT	CASSLGTGWAFF
.	few	TRBJ2-2	TRBV10-2	TGCGCCAGCAGTGACATGGGAACCGGGGAGCTGTTTTTT	CASSDMGTGELFF
.	.	TRBJ2-5	TRBV12-3/TRBV12-4	TGTGCCAGCAGTGCGGACAACCAAGAGACCCAGTACTTC	CASSADNQETQYF
TRBD1	few	TRBJ2-7	TRBV7-9	TGTGCCAGCAGCGCCGACTGGGGACAGGGTTCCTACGAGCAGTACTTC	CASSADWGQGSYEQYF
TRBD1	many	TRBJ1-5	TRBV5-1	TGCGCCAGCAGCTTACGGGGACAGGACAATCAGCCCCAGCATTTT	CASSLRGQDNQPQHF
TRBD2	many	TRBJ2-3	TRBV2	TGTGCCAGCATAGATTTTTGGGAGCGGGGGAAACGCACAGATACGCAGTATTTT	CASIDFWERGKRTDTQYF
TRBD2	few	TRBJ2-3	TRBV15	TGTGCCACCAGCAGAGACGGTAGGGCTAGCGGGGCCACAGATACGCAGTATTTT	CATSRDGRASGATDTQYF
.	few	TRBJ2-1	TRBV11-2	TGTGCCAGCGGACAAATAGTAGAACAGTTCTTC	CASGQIVEQFF
.	.	TRBJ1-2	TRBV4-2	TGTGCCAGGGGCCAGGGTACCAACTATGGCTACACCTTC	CARGQGTNYGYTF
.	.	TRBJ2-2	TRBV7-8	TGTGCCAGCAGACCGCAGTCCGGGGACACCGGGGAGCTGTTTTTT	CASRPQSGDTGELFF
.	few	TRBJ2-5	TRBV9	TGTGCCAGCAGCGTAGCGTTAAGGGAGAGCCAGTACTTC	CASSVALRESQYF
.	few	TRBJ1-1	TRBV6-1	TGTGCCAGCAGCCACAAGGGGGGTACTGAAGCTTTCTTT	CASSHKGGTEAFF
.	many	TRBJ2-2	TRBV10-3	TGTGCCATCCAGGGCACCAACACCGGGGAGCTGTTTTTT	CAIQGTNTGELFF
.	few	TRBJ2-3	TRBV2	TGTGCCAGCAATCCCTGGAACACAGATACGCAGTATTTT	CASNPWNTDTQYF
TRBD2	.	TRBJ2-4	TRBV18	TGTGCCAGCTCACCGATGGGGAGGGACATTCAGTACTTC	CASSPMGRDIQYF
.	many	TRBJ2-4	TRBV7-9	TGTGCCAGCAGCTTAGTCGAGGGCGTAGCCAAAAACATTCAGTACTTC	CASSLVEGVAKNIQYF
TRBD1	few	TRBJ2-1	TRBV11-1	TGTGCCAGCAGCTTAGAGGGGGGACAGGGGAACAATGAGCAGTTCTTC	CASSLEGGQGNNEQFF
.	many	TRBJ2-5	TRBV6-5	TGTGCCAGCAGTTACTCGATAAGTTCCGAAACGGAGACCCAGTACTTC	CASSYSISSETETQYF
.	.	TRBJ2-2	TRBV20-1	TGCAGTGCCTTCGGATTCCCGAAGGGAGGAGCCGGGGAGCTGTTTTTT	CSAFGFPKGGAGELFF
TRBD1	few	TRBJ2-7	TRBV18	TGTGCCAGCTCACCACCGGTTCAAGGGACAGGGGTCACCTACGAGCAGTACTTC	CASSPPVQGTGVTYEQYF
.	few	TRBJ1-5	TRBV20-1	TGCAGTGCTAGAGGAGGGCTGATCAATCAGCCCCAGCATTTT	CSARGGLINQPQHF